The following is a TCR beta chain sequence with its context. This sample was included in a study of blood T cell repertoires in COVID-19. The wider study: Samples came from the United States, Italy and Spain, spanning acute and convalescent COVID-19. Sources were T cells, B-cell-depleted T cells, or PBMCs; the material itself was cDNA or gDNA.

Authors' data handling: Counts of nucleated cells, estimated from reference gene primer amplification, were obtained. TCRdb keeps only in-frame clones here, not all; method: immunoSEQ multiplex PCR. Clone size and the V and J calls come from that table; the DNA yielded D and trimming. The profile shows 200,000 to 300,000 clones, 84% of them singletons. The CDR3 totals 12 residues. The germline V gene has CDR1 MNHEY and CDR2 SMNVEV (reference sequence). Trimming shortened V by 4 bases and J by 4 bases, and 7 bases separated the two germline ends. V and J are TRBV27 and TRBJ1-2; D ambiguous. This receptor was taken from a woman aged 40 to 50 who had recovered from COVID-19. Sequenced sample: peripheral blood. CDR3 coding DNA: TGTGCCAGCAGTTCATCCGGCTATGGCTACACCTTC. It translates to CASSSSGYGYTF.